This TCR beta chain was observed in a study of T-cell reconstitution after alpha-beta-depleted transplantation in children. Unique molecular identifiers were used in preparing the TCRbeta library. Each CDR3 protein is one row after TCRdb ran MiXCR on the PCR reads. The sample includes hundreds of thousands of distinct CDR3 sequences, about 12% of them seen just once. The germline gives CDR1 DFQATT, CDR2 SNEGSKA (reference sequence). The ends were cut back, 1 base at V and 2 bases at J, with 9 bases in the middle. The CDR3 spans 15 residues. This clonotype showed up many times. This specimen was PBMCs from the stem cell graft donor, taken from the stem cell graft. The chain employs TRBV20-1 and TRBJ2-6; D is uncertain. The source is a human donor who donated a stem cell graft to a child with acute lymphoblastic leukemia. CDR3 sequence reads: CSARVARAGANVLTF. The CDR3 DNA sequence: TGCAGTGCTAGAGTAGCAAGGGCTGGGGCCAACGTCCTGACTTTC.